The present T cell receptor beta chain was sequenced within a study of T cell responses to AZD1222 COVID-19 vaccine. Study-wide background: Researchers grouped second doses given at about 4 or about 12 weeks into one pool.

The ends were cut back, 2 bases at V and 3 bases at J, with 6 bases in the middle. Germline V lookup: CDR1 MNHEY, CDR2 SMNVEV (reference sequence). The CDR3 contains 13 residues. With regard to this clone: No antigen is known for it.

General study results and limits: Seropositivity was recorded at baseline in only 6 or 7 AZD1222 recipients. A rise in Spike-specific TCR breadth and depth followed two AZD1222 doses. CD4 TCRs associated with vaccination spanned spike, dominating at 160-218 and 743-854.

Repertoires were generated with immunoSEQ multiplex PCR, while TCRdb's copy carries only in-frame clones and drops some. The table lists 99,000 or so clones, around 87% of them singletons. The sequences come from peripheral blood, collected on day 0 of AZD1222 vaccination. The TCR originated in an adult in good health. The V gene is TRBV27, the J gene TRBJ2-3, with a possible D match to TRBD2 (5 bases). The CDR3 loop is CASSLKRTDTQYF. CDR3 nucleotide sequence: TGTGCCAGCAGTTTAAAGCGGACAGATACGCAGTATTTT.